The 16 T cell receptor beta chains presented below share a single source sample, sequenced in a study of a mutant IDH1 vaccine in newly diagnosed glioma. Time point of the sample: week 35, safety follow-up. One vaccine dose held 300 ug of mutant IDH1 20-mer peptide and came with topical imiquimod. These receptors have no known antigen. Produced via immunoSEQ multiplex PCR; TCRdb's table is partial and in-frame only. Of roughly 52,000 clones in the sample, less than 90% are singletons; the top ten hold approximately 4%. Sequenced here: PBMCs, sampled from a glioma patient whose treatment included an IDH1 peptide vaccine. These receptors were obtained from a young woman with glioma.

The V call is TRBV10-1, the J call TRBJ1-1; 12 nucleotides match TRBD1. In germline, CDR1 is WNHNN, CDR2 SYGVQD (reference sequence). V was clipped by 4 bases and J by 5 bases; unmatched bases: 14. This CDR3 region has 18 residues. The CDR3 coding sequence is TGCGCCAGCAGTGTGGGGACAGGGGGCATGTCGGGGCGTACTGAAGCTTTCTTT. Protein sequence: CASSVGTGGMSGRTEAFF.

The chain carries TRBV5-1 and TRBJ1-2; 7 nucleotides align to TRBD1. Germline V lookup: CDR1 SGHRS, CDR2 YFSETQ. V shed 4 bases and J 3 bases; nucleotides not matched to a gene: 3. The CDR3 sequence is 13 residues long. The CDR3 sequence is CASSLDRDYGYTF. DNA for the CDR3: TGCGCCAGCAGCCTTGACAGGGACTATGGCTACACCTTC.

V gene TRBV7-9 combines with J gene TRBJ2-7, with 7 bases matching TRBD1. Trimming at V came to 2 bases and at J to 7 bases, leaving 8 bases not matched to a gene. The germline V gene has CDR1 SEHNR and CDR2 FQNEAQ (reference sequence). The CDR3 has 14 amino acids. The CDR3 sequence: CASSLITGVGEQYF. In nucleotides, the CDR3 is TGTGCCAGCAGCTTAATAACAGGGGTCGGGGAGCAGTACTTC.

The gene calls are TRBV6-1 and TRBJ2-7; D perhaps matches TRBD1 (6 bases). V was pared by 0 bases and J by 1 base, with 13 bases between. Germline V gene sequence: CDR1 MNHNS, CDR2 SASEGT. This CDR3 spans 16 amino acids. The CDR3 nucleotides are TGTGCCAGCAGTGAAGCTGAGGGACACCCTTCCTACGAGCAGTACTTC. It specifies CASSEAEGHPSYEQYF.

The chain joins TRBV12-5 to TRBJ2-7; 8 bases line up with TRBD1. Germline CDR1 is LGHNT and CDR2 is FRNRAP. The length of the CDR3 is 15 residues. With 5 bases clipped from V and 3 bases from J, the junction kept 9 bases outside the gene matches. The CDR3 DNA is TGTGCTAGTGGTCAGCGGACAGGGACCGTCTACGAGCAGTACTTC. Encoded protein: CASGQRTGTVYEQYF.

This clone was counted once. The rearrangement uses TRBV6-1 and TRBJ1-2; 9 bases are shared with TRBD1. Germline CDR1 MNHNS, CDR2 SASEGT. This CDR3 is built from 12 residues. J gave up 8 bases and V 5 bases, and 3 bases lay outside the gene matches. Here the CDR3 reads CASSYTGGGYTF. CDR3 coding DNA: TGTGCCAGCAGTTATACAGGGGGCGGCTACACCTTC.

The chain joins TRBV6-6 to TRBJ1-6; D might be TRBD1 (5 bases). V dropped 5 bases and J dropped 4 bases, with 9 bases sitting between them. The CDR3 is made up of 14 amino acids. CDR1 MNHNY and CDR2 SVGAGI come from the germline V gene (reference sequence). Written as DNA, the CDR3 is TGTGCCAGCAGTAGCGACAGTTATAATTCACCCCTCCACTTT. Protein product: CASSSDSYNSPLHF.

This chain connects TRBV29-1 to TRBJ2-1; TRBD1 matches at 7 bases. J was trimmed by 6 bases and V by 4 bases; bases with no gene match: 27. The CDR3 covers 20 residues. CDR1 is SQVTM, CDR2 ANQGSEA, per germline. The CDR3 loop reads CSVGRRYKSRRDSLFNEQFF. The DNA of the CDR3 is TGCAGCGTTGGCAGGCGGTACAAGAGCCGACGGGACAGTCTATTCAATGAGCAGTTCTTC.

The chain links TRBV5-1 to TRBJ2-5; either TRBD1 or TRBD2 may fit D (6 bases each). CDR1 SGHRS and CDR2 YFSETQ come from the germline V gene. V was trimmed by 0 bases and J by 0 bases, leaving 9 bases between them. The CDR3 contains 15 residues. CDR3: CASSLGRGNQETQYF. The CDR3 DNA reads TGCGCCAGCAGCTTGGGGAGGGGGAACCAAGAGACCCAGTACTTC.

The CDR3 region is CASSVRAGGYTGELFF. In DNA, the CDR3 is TGTGCCAGCAGCGTCCGGGCGGGAGGCTACACCGGGGAGCTGTTTTTT. V gene TRBV9 combines with J gene TRBJ2-2; 8 bases are a match to TRBD2. V was pared by 2 bases and J by 3 bases, with 6 bases of the junction left unmatched. The CDR3 runs to 16 residues. Per the germline V gene, CDR1 is SGDLS and CDR2 is YYNGEE.

This chain links TRBV19 with TRBJ2-3; TRBD2 matches 7 bases. Germline CDR1 is LNHDA and CDR2 is SQIVND (reference sequence). The junction had 8 bases not matched to a gene; V was cut back by 4 bases and J by 1 base. There are 16 residues in the CDR3. The CDR3 reads CASSRASGWGTDTQYF. The CDR3 bases are TGTGCCAGTAGTAGGGCTAGCGGTTGGGGCACAGATACGCAGTATTTT. The entire variable domain, with the rest obtained from reference TRBV19 and TRBJ2-3, is as follows: DGGITQSPKYLFRKEGQNVTLSCEQNLNHDAMYWYRQDPGQGLRLIYYSQIVNDFQKGDIAEGYSVSREKKESFPLTVTSAQKNPTAFYLCASSRASGWGTDTQYFGPGTRLTVL.

The rearrangement links TRBV28 to TRBJ1-4; no reliable D call. Trimming stripped 3 bases from V and 4 bases from J, with 15 bases between. This CDR3 comprises 16 residues. Looked up from germline, CDR1 is MDHEN and CDR2 is SYDVKM. CDR3 residues: CASSFVGVLDNEKLFF. In nucleotides, the CDR3 is TGTGCCAGCAGTTTTGTTGGGGTGTTAGATAATGAAAAACTGTTTTTT.

This rearrangement joins TRBV28 to TRBJ2-4, with 14 bases that match TRBD2. V shed 4 bases and J 3 bases; nucleotides not matched to a gene: 14. Germline CDR1 reads MDHEN; CDR2 reads SYDVKM. This CDR3 is 20 amino acids long. This chain's CDR3 is CASSSPPGLAGVVGKNIQYF. CDR3 DNA sequence: TGTGCCAGCAGTTCCCCCCCGGGACTAGCGGGAGTGGTAGGCAAAAACATTCAGTACTTC.

The chain has TRBV19 and TRBJ1-2; D possibly corresponds to TRBD1 (5 bases). Looked up from germline, CDR1 is LNHDA and CDR2 is SQIVND (reference sequence). This CDR3 has 15 amino acids. V was cut by 5 bases and J by 0 bases, with 13 bases left in between. CDR3 nucleotides: TGTGCCAGTAGTTTCAACAGGATTACTAACTATGGCTACACCTTC. It yields the protein CASSFNRITNYGYTF.

The J gene is TRBJ2-2, the V gene TRBV27; either TRBD1 or TRBD2 may fit D (5 bases each). This CDR3 is 15 amino acids long. CDR1 MNHEY and CDR2 SMNVEV come from the germline V gene (reference sequence). V was cut by 3 bases and J by 2 bases, with 10 bases left in between. For the CDR3, the DNA is TGTGCCAGCAGTTTTGGGGACCATAACACCGGGGAGCTGTTTTTT. Amino acid sequence: CASSFGDHNTGELFF.

This clone appeared a few times. This chain connects TRBV7-8 to TRBJ1-1, with D unclear. The germline V gene encodes CDR1 SGHVS and CDR2 FQNEAQ. Trimming took off 1 base at V and 7 bases at J, with 13 bases between the two ends. This CDR3 spans 14 amino acids. The CDR3 loop is CASSLGKAHGEAFF. The CDR3 nucleotides are TGTGCCAGCAGCTTAGGTAAGGCCCACGGTGAAGCTTTCTTT.